The 27 T cell receptor beta chains presented below share a single source sample, sequenced in a study of human T cells and chemical hapten exposure. Unique molecular identifiers were attached to individual cDNA molecules during library preparation. MiXCR was run by TCRdb on the reads, yielding one entry per CDR3 protein. Of 100,000 to 150,000 distinct CDR3 sequences listed, 8.5% are singletons. It was unfractionated whole blood from which total RNA was extracted. The sequenced material came from whole blood. The receptors were gathered from a human donor in good health. Some clones in this sample may be carry-over from other donors' samples.

CDR3 sequence (DNA): TGTGCCAGCTCAGAGGGACAGCCTAGGTCACCCCTCCACTTT. Its protein product is CASSEGQPRSPLHF. J is TRBJ1-6 and V is TRBV18; TRBD1 aligns across 7 bases. V gave up 5 bases and J gave up 10 bases; unmatched junction bases: 8. The CDR3 spans 14 residues. The germline V gene has CDR1 KGHSH and CDR2 LQKENI. The full variable domain, rest sourced from reference TRBV18 and TRBJ1-6, is NAGVMQNPRHLVRRRGQEARLRCSPMKGHSHVYWYRQLPEEGLKFMVYLQKENIIDESGMPKERFSAEFPKEGPSILRIQQVVRGDSAAYFCASSEGQPRSPLHFGNGTRLTVT.

J is TRBJ2-7 and V is TRBV9; 7 nucleotides agree with TRBD1. With 3 bases clipped from V and 2 bases from J, the junction kept 5 bases outside the gene matches. Germline CDR1 is SGDLS and CDR2 is YYNGEE. CDR3 length: 14 amino acids. This CDR3 is CASSGRDRAYEQYF. The CDR3, as DNA: TGTGCCAGCAGCGGACGGGACAGAGCCTACGAGCAGTACTTC.

There are many counts of this clonotype. The gene calls are TRBV14 and TRBJ2-7, with 9 positions matching TRBD1. In germline, CDR1 is SGHDN, CDR2 FVKESK. The CDR3 consists of 16 residues. Germline trimming cut 0 bases from V and 2 bases from J; bases unmatched to any gene: 5. The CDR3 bases are TGTGCCAGCAGCCAAGATCTCAGGACAGGGGCCTACGAGCAGTACTTC. Amino acids: CASSQDLRTGAYEQYF.

There are a few counts of this clonotype. V is TRBV20-1 and J is TRBJ1-6; 9 nucleotides align to TRBD1. There are 15 residues in the CDR3. Germline lookup yields CDR1 DFQATT and CDR2 SNEGSKA (reference sequence). Trimming at V came to 3 bases and at J to 6 bases, leaving 6 bases not matched to a gene. CDR3: CSARVGQGVNSPLHF. The CDR3 DNA sequence: TGCAGTGCTAGGGTGGGACAGGGTGTTAATTCACCCCTCCACTTT.

The chain uses TRBV12-3 or TRBV12-4 and TRBJ2-7, with 8 bases identical to TRBD1. Germline trimming cut 6 bases from V and 3 bases from J; bases unmatched to any gene: 4. CDR3 size: 13 residues. CDR3 in DNA: TGTGCCAGCAGACCGGACAGGGTCTACGAGCAGTACTTC. Its protein is CASRPDRVYEQYF.

The chain is built from TRBV27 and TRBJ2-1, with 8 positions matching TRBD2. The CDR3 contains 16 residues. J gave up 5 bases and V 5 bases, and 11 bases lay outside the gene matches. Germline CDR1 and CDR2: MNHEY and SMNVEV (reference sequence). In DNA form, the CDR3 reads TGTGCCAGCAGTAACCCCTGGGCGGGGGGTGACAATGAGCAGTTCTTC. Translation: CASSNPWAGGDNEQFF.

The chain couples TRBV5-6 to TRBJ2-7, with TRBD1 as a possible D gene (6 bases). The CDR3 spans 17 residues. Per germline, CDR1 SGHDT and CDR2 YYEEEE. The ends were cut back, 4 bases at V and 2 bases at J, with 22 bases in the middle. CDR3 protein: CASSQGDWTVRTYEQYF. CDR3 sequence (DNA): TGTGCCAGCAGCCAAGGGGATTGGACAGTGAGGACCTACGAGCAGTACTTC. Full variable domain (rest looked up from reference TRBV5-6 and TRBJ2-7): DAGVTQSPTHLIKTRGQQVTLRCSPKSGHDTVSWYQQALGQGPQFIFQYYEEEERQRGNFPDRFSGHQFPNYSSELNVNALLLGDSALYLCASSQGDWTVRTYEQYFGPGTRLTVT.

The V call is TRBV18, the J call TRBJ2-1, with 15 bases fitting TRBD2. This CDR3 comprises 19 residues. The junction had 9 bases not matched to a gene; V was cut back by 0 bases and J by 6 bases. Germline V gene lookup returns CDR1 KGHSH and CDR2 LQKENI. CDR3 sequence (DNA): TGTGCCAGCTCACCACCGGGACTAGCGGGAGGCGGGACAGGCAATGAGCAGTTCTTC. Translation: CASSPPGLAGGGTGNEQFF.

A few counts support this clonotype. The chain uses TRBV25-1 and TRBJ1-3; D is possibly TRBD1 (6 bases). Looked up from germline, CDR1 is MGHDK and CDR2 is SYGVNS. V was trimmed by 4 bases and J by 0 bases, leaving 16 bases between them. The CDR3 has 17 amino acids. The CDR3 loop is CASSGTRTVRSGNTIYF. CDR3 bases: TGTGCCAGCAGTGGGACAAGGACAGTGCGCTCTGGAAACACCATATATTTT.

V and J are TRBV4-3 and TRBJ1-5; tentative D call: TRBD1 (6 bases). V dropped 1 base and J dropped 0 bases, with 13 bases sitting between them. CDR3 length equals 17 residues. Germline V gene lookup returns CDR1 LGHNA and CDR2 YSLEER. The chain's CDR3 is CASSQALDSSSNQPQHF. The CDR3 DNA follows: TGCGCCAGCAGCCAAGCTTTGGACAGTTCTAGCAATCAGCCCCAGCATTTT.

The chain couples TRBV2 to TRBJ2-7; D gene ambiguous. Germline CDR1 is SNHLY and CDR2 is FYNNEI. This CDR3 spans 14 amino acids. The V end lost 5 bases, the J end lost 2 bases, and 13 bases lay between the germline ends. The CDR3 region is CASSTWTIPYEQYF. In DNA, the CDR3 is TGTGCCAGCAGTACCTGGACCATTCCCTACGAGCAGTACTTC.

The V and J genes are TRBV7-3 and TRBJ2-7, with unresolved D. Germline CDR1 reads SGHTA; CDR2 reads FQGTGA. This CDR3 comprises 14 residues. Between the trimmed V and J ends, which lost 1 base and 5 bases, there was a span of 12 bases. CDR3 DNA: TGTGCCAGCAGCTTAAGGGGTGGGTACGACGAGCAGTACTTC. Translation gives CASSLRGGYDEQYF.

The chain links TRBV11-2 to TRBJ1-2; D perhaps matches TRBD1 (5 bases). Germline lookup yields CDR1 SGHAT and CDR2 FQNNGV. The CDR3 has 14 amino acids. The V gene lost 2 bases and the J gene lost 4 bases, with 11 bases spanning the gap. The CDR3 loop is CASSLQGEGYGYTF. The CDR3 bases are TGTGCCAGCAGCTTACAGGGAGAGGGCTATGGCTACACCTTC.

In this sample, this clonotype turned up many times. The chain joins TRBV14 to TRBJ1-1; TRBD1 might be the D (6 bases). Trimming shortened V by 4 bases and J by 0 bases, and 9 bases separated the two germline ends. Germline V gene data show CDR1 as SGHDN and CDR2 as FVKESK. The CDR3 has 14 residues. The CDR3 is CASSLDRMNTEAFF. For the CDR3, the DNA is TGTGCCAGCAGCCTAGACAGGATGAACACTGAAGCTTTCTTT.

J is TRBJ2-7 and V is TRBV11-1; 14 positions match TRBD2. This CDR3 has 15 residues. V trimming: 5 bases; J trimming: 5 bases; junction bases outside the gene matches: 5. Germline CDR1 is SGHAT and CDR2 is FQDESV (reference sequence). The CDR3 spells CASSETSGRAHEQYF. The CDR3 nucleotides read TGTGCCAGCAGCGAGACTAGCGGGAGGGCCCACGAGCAGTACTTC.

There are many counts of this clonotype. This chain connects TRBV2 to TRBJ2-1; 8 bases match TRBD1. Losses at the gene ends were 7 bases for V and 3 bases for J; bases not matched to a gene: 5. The CDR3 has 14 amino acids. Germline lookup yields CDR1 SNHLY and CDR2 FYNNEI. CDR3 bases: TGTGCCAGCAAGCCGGGACAGGTCTACAATGAGCAGTTCTTC. Protein sequence: CASKPGQVYNEQFF.

The chain carries TRBV14 and TRBJ2-2, with D maybe TRBD1 (5 bases). Germline values: CDR1 SGHDN, CDR2 FVKESK. Trimming removed 1 base at V and 6 bases at J, with 6 bases between. The CDR3 extends over 13 amino acids. Here the CDR3 reads CASSQGGPGELFF. The DNA for the CDR3 is TGTGCCAGCAGCCAAGGGGGCCCCGGGGAGCTGTTTTTT.

This clonotype was observed a few times. The chain recombines TRBV12-3 or TRBV12-4 with TRBJ2-1; 9 bases agree with TRBD2. The CDR3 has 15 residues. V was pared by 5 bases and J by 5 bases, with 7 bases of the junction left unmatched. DNA for the CDR3: TGTGCCAGCAGTCCTACTAGCGGGCCAAACAATGAGCAGTTCTTC. Encoded protein: CASSPTSGPNNEQFF.

This clonotype was found many times. The CDR3 is CASSLGGTGGYGYTF. CDR3 sequence (DNA): TGTGCCAGCAGCTTAGGGGGGACAGGGGGCTATGGCTACACCTTC. This chain joins TRBV7-2 and TRBJ1-2, with 11 bases aligning to TRBD1. This CDR3 spans 15 amino acids. Germline CDR1 is SGHTA and CDR2 is FQGNSA. V was pared by 1 base and J by 4 bases, with 2 bases of the junction left unmatched.

This clonotype was counted between two and nine times. The V call is TRBV7-9, the J call TRBJ2-5; D is possibly TRBD2 (5 bases). Between the trimmed V and J ends, which lost 3 bases and 3 bases, there was a span of 11 bases. This CDR3 contains 14 residues. Germline loops: CDR1 SEHNR, CDR2 FQNEAQ (reference sequence). CDR3 residues: CASSFWLAEETQYF. The CDR3, as DNA: TGTGCCAGCAGCTTCTGGCTAGCAGAAGAGACCCAGTACTTC.

In regard to this clonotype: A much more abundant neighbour one base away suggests this may be a read error. The rearrangement uses TRBV12-3 or TRBV12-4 and TRBJ2-7; D remains unclear. This CDR3 is built from 12 residues. Trimming pared 1 base from V and 9 bases from J, leaving 10 bases between. The CDR3 loop is CASSLGHGVQYF. For the CDR3, the DNA is TGTGCCAGCAGTTTAGGTCACGGCGTGCAGTACTTC.

This clonotype was observed a few times. The chain joins TRBV18 to TRBJ2-7; maybe TRBD2 (6 bases). CDR1 is KGHSH, CDR2 LQKENI, per germline. The CDR3 has 15 residues. With 3 bases removed from V and 0 bases from J, the gap between germline ends came to 12 bases. DNA for the CDR3: TGTGCCAGCTCACCGGGGACTTCCGCCTCCTACGAGCAGTACTTC. Its protein product is CASSPGTSASYEQYF.

This clonotype came up a few times. The rearrangement uses TRBV2 and TRBJ2-3; D perhaps matches TRBD2 (5 bases). The CDR3 is 13 residues long. The V gene lost 6 bases and the J gene lost 1 base, with 8 bases spanning the gap. Looked up from germline, CDR1 is SNHLY and CDR2 is FYNNEI. The chain's CDR3 is CASRGGGTDTQYF. Here the CDR3 DNA reads TGTGCCAGCAGAGGAGGAGGCACAGATACGCAGTATTTT.

This clonotype was observed a few times. This chain links TRBV30 with TRBJ2-1; 8 bases are shared with TRBD2. Germline assignment: CDR1 GTSNPN and CDR2 SVGIG (reference sequence). V trimming: 3 bases; J trimming: 5 bases; junction bases outside the gene matches: 6. The CDR3 length is 14 residues. The CDR3 is CAWRKAGDHNEQFF. CDR3 DNA: TGTGCCTGGAGAAAAGCGGGAGACCACAATGAGCAGTTCTTC.

This clonotype was detected many times. The chain employs TRBV6-5 and TRBJ1-3, with a tentative D call TRBD1 (6 bases). The V gene lost 2 bases and the J gene lost 0 bases, with 14 bases spanning the gap. The CDR3 is made up of 17 amino acids. Germline CDR1 MNHEY, CDR2 SVGAGI. The DNA for the CDR3 is TGTGCCAGCAGTTACAAGGACAGCCGCGTCTCTGGAAACACCATATATTTT. Protein: CASSYKDSRVSGNTIYF.

V and J are TRBV5-4 and TRBJ2-1; 15 positions agree with TRBD2. The length of the CDR3 is 17 residues. Germline trimming cut 4 bases from V and 6 bases from J; bases unmatched to any gene: 8. Germline CDR1 SGHNT, CDR2 YYREEE (reference sequence). The CDR3 DNA reads TGTGCCAGCAGCAAGGGGACTAGCGGGAGGTACACCAATGAGCAGTTCTTC. Translated, it gives CASSKGTSGRYTNEQFF.

The gene calls are TRBV27 and TRBJ2-1; 12 positions agree with TRBD2. The CDR3 is 16 amino acids. Per germline, CDR1 MNHEY and CDR2 SMNVEV (reference sequence). The junction had 9 bases not matched to a gene; V was cut back by 6 bases and J by 6 bases. CDR3 bases: TGTGCCAGCAGCCAAATCGGACTAGCGGGACTCAATGAGCAGTTCTTC. As protein: CASSQIGLAGLNEQFF.